This TCR beta chain was sequenced in a study of blood T cell repertoires in COVID-19. Study in general: Sites in the United States, Italy and Spain provided acute and convalescent COVID-19 samples. Nucleic acid was either cDNA or gDNA, and it came from T cells, B-cell-depleted T cells, or PBMCs.

As handled by the study authors: Quantification of nucleated cells was approximated via reference gene primer amplification. The assay was immunoSEQ multiplex PCR, and TCRdb's table has in-frame clones only and misses some. The V and J calls and the clone size are those of that table, but D and trimming were determined from the DNA. The sample holds 130,000 or so clones, 82% seen once. This clone was recorded only once. The CDR3 extends over 14 amino acids. The germline V gene has CDR1 SQVTM and CDR2 ANQGSEA. Trimming left V 0 bases short and J 0 bases short, with 8 bases between. The chain couples TRBV29-1 to TRBJ1-2; D is undetermined. The sequenced sample consisted of peripheral blood. The receptor's source is a woman between 65 and 79 years old with acute or convalescent COVID-19. The DNA for the CDR3 is TGCAGCGTTGAAGATCCAGTTTCTAACTATGGCTACACCTTC. It is translated as CSVEDPVSNYGYTF.